This TCR beta chain was profiled in a study of PD-L1 blockade in urothelial cancer. About the research overall: Blood analysis took place 3 weeks (second dose) and 6 weeks after treatment start. Researchers found blood samples held a median of approximately 150,000 T cells. Overall study findings and caveats: Below-median pretreatment blood TCR clonality was associated with improved progression-free and overall survival.

As to time point: pretreatment peripheral blood. Each patient's cancer was a locally advanced or metastatic urothelial carcinoma. Germline CDR1 and CDR2: SNHLY and FYNNEI. The CDR3 runs to 15 residues. Unmatched junction bases numbered 13, after V lost 8 bases and J lost 9 bases. In this sample, this clone turned up once. Its target is not known. TCRdb's table, derived via immunoSEQ multiplex PCR, lists solely in-frame clones and lacks some. The sample records roughly 130,000 clones, roughly 80% being singletons. Specimen: PBMCs, collected around atezolizumab (anti-PD-L1) treatment. The sequence was collected from a man aged 50-60 years with urothelial cancer. V and J are TRBV2 and TRBJ2-1; 10 positions match TRBD2. This CDR3 reads CASQSPGLAPFEQFF. CDR3 in DNA: TGTGCCAGCCAAAGTCCGGGACTAGCGCCTTTTGAGCAGTTCTTC.